The sequence of this TCR beta chain was determined in a study of blood T cell repertoires in COVID-19. Across the whole study: Collection of acute and convalescent COVID-19 samples took place in the United States, Italy and Spain. Sample material is recorded as cDNA or gDNA derived from T cells, B-cell-depleted T cells, or PBMCs.

As handled by the study authors: It was from reference gene primer amplification that nucleated cell counts were estimated. Clones were read by immunoSEQ multiplex PCR, and TCRdb kept only the in-frame ones, dropping some. That table supplies the V and J calls and clone size; D and trimming were determined from the DNA. Of 150,000 to 200,000 clones listed, around 83% were seen once; the top ten hold more than 6.5%. V trimming: 4 bases; J trimming: 7 bases; junction bases outside the gene matches: 19. Germline CDR1 SQVTM, CDR2 ANQGSEA. CDR3 length equals 17 residues. The TCR originated in a woman of 80 years or more in a cohort sampled during active or convalescent COVID-19. This chain links TRBV29-1 with TRBJ2-3; 8 positions agree with TRBD2. Sequencing was performed on peripheral blood. CDR3 nucleotides: TGCAGCGTTGCCATCCGCAGCGGGAGATACACGGGGAATACGCAGTATTTT. Amino acid sequence: CSVAIRSGRYTGNTQYF.